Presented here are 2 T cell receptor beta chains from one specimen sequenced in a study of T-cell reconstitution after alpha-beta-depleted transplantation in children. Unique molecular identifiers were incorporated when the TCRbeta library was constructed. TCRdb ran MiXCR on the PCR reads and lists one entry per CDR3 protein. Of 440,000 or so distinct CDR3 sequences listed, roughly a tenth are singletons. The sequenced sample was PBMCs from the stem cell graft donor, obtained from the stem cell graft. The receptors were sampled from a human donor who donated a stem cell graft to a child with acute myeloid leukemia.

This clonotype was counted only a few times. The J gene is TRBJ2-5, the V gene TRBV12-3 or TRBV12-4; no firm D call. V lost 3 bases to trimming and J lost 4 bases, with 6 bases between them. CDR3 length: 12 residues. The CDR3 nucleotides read TGTGCCAGCAGTTTTAAGGGAGAGACCCAGTACTTC. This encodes CASSFKGETQYF.

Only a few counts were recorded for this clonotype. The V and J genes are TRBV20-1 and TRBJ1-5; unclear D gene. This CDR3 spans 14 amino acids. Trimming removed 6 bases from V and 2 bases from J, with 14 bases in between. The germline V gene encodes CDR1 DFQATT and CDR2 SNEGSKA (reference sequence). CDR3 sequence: CSARGGIGNQPQHF. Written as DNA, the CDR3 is TGCAGTGCCCGGGGTGGGATTGGCAATCAGCCCCAGCATTTT.